What follows are 26 T cell receptor beta chains derived from one specimen sequenced in a study of cytomegalovirus exposure and HLA in healthy donors. Profiling relied on immunoSEQ multiplex PCR, and the TCRdb table lists in-frame clones only, not all of them. The sample lists tens of thousands of clones, about 97% occurring once. Sequencing was done on a sample of PBMCs. The receptor source for this set is a man aged 25-45 years in good health and CMV-seropositive.

The chain is built from TRBV6-5 and TRBJ2-5; D ambiguous. The V and J ends lost 6 bases and 1 base respectively, with 9 bases between them. The length of the CDR3 is 13 residues. CDR1 and CDR2 (germline): MNHEY, SVGAGI. The CDR3 spells CASRYPGQETQYF. Here the CDR3 DNA reads TGTGCCAGCAGGTACCCCGGCCAAGAGACCCAGTACTTC.

This rearrangement joins TRBV6-5 to TRBJ1-1, with 8 bases fitting TRBD1. The germline gives CDR1 MNHEY, CDR2 SVGAGI. CDR3 size: 14 residues. J lost 2 bases, V lost 4 bases, and 3 bases had no gene match. For the CDR3, the DNA is TGTGCCAGCAGTTCCAGGGGGCCTAACACTGAAGCTTTCTTT. This gives the protein CASSSRGPNTEAFF.

The genes are TRBV5-1 and TRBJ2-7; the D gene is possibly TRBD1 (5 bases). The CDR3 runs 14 residues. The V end lost 1 base, the J end lost 2 bases, and 10 bases lay between the germline ends. Germline lookup yields CDR1 SGHRS and CDR2 YFSETQ. In DNA, the CDR3 is TGCGCCAGCAGCTTGCAGGGTATTGCCTACGAGCAGTACTTC. This codes for CASSLQGIAYEQYF.

The chain carries TRBV28 and TRBJ1-1, with D hard to call. Trimming removed 6 bases at V and 6 bases at J, with 8 bases between. This CDR3 has 11 residues. Germline V gives CDR1 MDHEN, CDR2 SYDVKM. The CDR3 region is CASRGRPEAFF. The DNA of the CDR3 is TGTGCCAGCAGGGGCCGCCCTGAAGCTTTCTTT.

The V and J genes are TRBV29-1 and TRBJ2-3; 11 nucleotides agree with TRBD2. V was clipped by 8 bases and J by 3 bases; unmatched bases: 7. The germline gives CDR1 SQVTM, CDR2 ANQGSEA. The CDR3 length is 14 residues. CDR3 coding DNA: TGCAGCTCGGCGGGGACTAGCGGAACAGATACGCAGTATTTT. Translation gives CSSAGTSGTDTQYF.

The chain has TRBV4-1 and TRBJ2-6; D is perhaps TRBD2 (6 bases). The CDR3 runs to 17 residues. The germline CDR1 and CDR2 sequences are MGHRA and YSYEKL. V dropped 5 bases and J dropped 4 bases, with 18 bases sitting between them. The CDR3 sequence is CASSAKGLPDGANVLTF. CDR3 DNA sequence: TGCGCCAGCAGCGCAAAGGGACTCCCCGACGGGGCCAACGTCCTGACTTTC.

This chain links TRBV6-1 with TRBJ2-3; 7 nucleotides align to TRBD2. Germline V gene sequence: CDR1 MNHNS, CDR2 SASEGT. The CDR3 covers 18 residues. The V segment lost 1 base and the J segment 2 bases; nucleotides outside the gene matches: 12. The CDR3 sequence is CASSEGALLAKATDTQYF. As DNA, the CDR3 is TGTGCCAGCAGTGAAGGGGCCCTACTAGCGAAAGCCACAGATACGCAGTATTTT.

The chain joins TRBV11-2 to TRBJ1-1, with D perhaps TRBD1 (6 bases). There are 15 residues in the CDR3. Per the germline V gene, CDR1 is SGHAT and CDR2 is FQNNGV. Trimming removed 2 bases from V and 2 bases from J, with 12 bases in between. The CDR3 loop is CASSLQGQLNTEAFF. CDR3 DNA sequence: TGTGCCAGCAGCTTACAGGGGCAGCTCAACACTGAAGCTTTCTTT.

The V and J genes are TRBV5-1 and TRBJ2-5, with 8 bases fitting TRBD1. Per the germline V gene, CDR1 is SGHRS and CDR2 is YFSETQ. V lost 3 bases to trimming and J lost 5 bases; unmatched junction nucleotides: 3. This CDR3 comprises 13 residues. CDR3 DNA: TGCGCCAGCAGCTCGACAGGGGAGGAGACCCAGTACTTC. Encoded protein: CASSSTGEETQYF. Full variable domain (remainder filled in from reference TRBV5-1 and TRBJ2-5): KAGVTQTPRYLIKTRGQQVTLSCSPISGHRSVSWYQQTPGQGLQFLFEYFSETQRNKGNFPGRFSGRQFSNSRSEMNVSTLELGDSALYLCASSSTGEETQYFGPGTRLLVL.

The genes are TRBV6-1 and TRBJ2-7, with D uncertain. The CDR3 length is 14 residues. Germline CDR1 reads MNHNS; CDR2 reads SASEGT. V was pared by 0 bases and J by 3 bases, with 9 bases between. The CDR3 DNA reads as TGTGCCAGCAGTGAAGCGTATTCGGGCTACGAGCAGTACTTC. It specifies CASSEAYSGYEQYF.

Of note for this clone: One end of the junction is discordant with germline, which a read error may explain. The chain combines TRBV7-7 with TRBJ1-1, with a possible D match to TRBD1 (5 bases). Germline V gene lookup returns CDR1 SSHAT and CDR2 FNYEAQ (reference sequence). The CDR3 loop spans 13 amino acids. Written as DNA, the CDR3 is TGTGCTAGCAGCTCTGACAGGAACACTGAAGCTTTCTTT. Its translation: CASSSDRNTEAFF. Complete variable domain (other parts from reference TRBV7-7 and TRBJ1-1): GAGVSQSPRYKVTKRGQDVTLRCDPISSHATLYWYQQALGQGPEFLTYFNYEAQPDKSGLPSDRFSAERPEGSISTLTIQRTEQRDSAMYRCASSSDRNTEAFFGQGTRLTVV.

The rearrangement joins TRBV6-1 to TRBJ2-7; TRBD1 matches at 9 bases. V trimming: 6 bases; J trimming: 5 bases; junction bases outside the gene matches: 8. Germline loops: CDR1 MNHNS, CDR2 SASEGT. CDR3 size: 14 residues. The CDR3 region is CASSRDRALDEQYF. Written as DNA, the CDR3 is TGTGCCAGCAGCCGGGACAGGGCCCTGGACGAGCAGTACTTC.

The chain links TRBV7-3 to TRBJ2-3; 10 bases line up with TRBD2. V lost 5 bases, J lost 0 bases, and 14 bases stayed unmatched. The CDR3 contains 19 residues. The germline V gene encodes CDR1 SGHTA and CDR2 FQGTGA. The chain's CDR3 is CASSTKVLAGGSSTDTQYF. In DNA form, the CDR3 reads TGTGCCAGCAGCACAAAGGTCTTAGCGGGAGGTTCTAGCACAGATACGCAGTATTTT.

V and J are TRBV28 and TRBJ1-2; D may be TRBD1 (6 bases). In germline, CDR1 is MDHEN, CDR2 SYDVKM. V dropped 7 bases and J dropped 4 bases, with 13 bases sitting between them. This CDR3 spans 13 amino acids. The CDR3, as DNA: TGTGCCAGCAACAGGGTCCGGGGCTATGGCTACACCTTC. This sequence encodes CASNRVRGYGYTF.

The rearrangement uses TRBV11-2 and TRBJ1-3; D might be TRBD1 (6 bases). The CDR3 has 17 residues. V gave up 5 bases and J gave up 4 bases, with 21 bases separating them. CDR1 and CDR2 (germline): SGHAT, FQNNGV. The CDR3 reads CASSLLADSSAGNTIYF. The CDR3 bases are TGTGCCAGCAGCCTCCTTGCGGACAGCTCCGCGGGAAACACCATATATTTT.

The chain carries TRBV15 and TRBJ2-5, with 10 bases identical to TRBD2. Looked up from germline, CDR1 is LNHNV and CDR2 is YYDKDF (reference sequence). The CDR3 sequence is 15 residues long. The V and J ends lost 9 bases and 3 bases, in that order; junction bases with no gene match: 10. The CDR3 region is CATSERGTSEETQYF. CDR3 sequence (DNA): TGTGCCACGTCAGAGAGGGGGACTAGCGAAGAGACCCAGTACTTC.

The V call is TRBV27, the J call TRBJ2-1; 8 bases align to TRBD2. The junction had 6 bases not matched to a gene; V was cut back by 4 bases and J by 7 bases. Germline CDR1 reads MNHEY; CDR2 reads SMNVEV (reference sequence). This CDR3 region has 14 residues. CDR3 DNA sequence: TGTGCCAGCAGTTCCCCCGGGAGGGCAAATGAGCAGTTCTTC. This codes for CASSSPGRANEQFF.

The rearrangement joins TRBV5-1 to TRBJ2-1; D remains unclear. Germline V gene sequence: CDR1 SGHRS, CDR2 YFSETQ. V was cut by 0 bases and J by 8 bases, with 15 bases left in between. The CDR3 sequence is 15 residues long. CDR3 in DNA: TGCGCCAGCAGCTTGGCGGTCCATCCCCGAGATGAGCAGTTCTTC. Protein: CASSLAVHPRDEQFF.

This sequence joins TRBV2 and TRBJ2-6; D is undetermined. CDR1 is SNHLY, CDR2 FYNNEI, per germline. Trimming took off 1 base at V and 4 bases at J, with 8 bases between the two ends. This CDR3 has 15 residues. CDR3 sequence (DNA): TGTGCCAGCAGTGAAGAGTCAGTGGGGGCCAACGTCCTGACTTTC. Its protein is CASSEESVGANVLTF.

This chain links TRBV9 with TRBJ1-5; D might be TRBD1 (5 bases). There are 15 residues in the CDR3. Trimming removed 0 bases from V and 7 bases from J, with 14 bases in between. CDR1 and CDR2 (germline): SGDLS, YYNGEE. For the CDR3, the DNA is TGTGCCAGCAGCGTAGGGGGCGGGATTGGCCAGCCCCAGCATTTT. Translated, it gives CASSVGGGIGQPQHF.

The chain carries TRBV27 and TRBJ1-1; a weak D match, TRBD1 (6 bases). The CDR3 runs to 15 residues. Trimming stripped 8 bases from V and 0 bases from J, with 16 bases between. In germline, CDR1 is MNHEY, CDR2 SMNVEV (reference sequence). The CDR3: CASVRTASMNTEAFF. CDR3 DNA: TGTGCCAGCGTCCGGACAGCTTCCATGAACACTGAAGCTTTCTTT.

The V and J genes are TRBV18 and TRBJ2-3; D not certain. Germline assignment: CDR1 KGHSH and CDR2 LQKENI. V lost 0 bases to trimming and J lost 6 bases, with 7 bases between them. The CDR3 is 13 residues long. The CDR3, as DNA: TGTGCCAGCTCACCACCGCCAGTGGATACGCAGTATTTT. Translation: CASSPPPVDTQYF.

The chain joins TRBV5-6 to TRBJ1-2, with D unclear. The CDR3 covers 15 residues. V was shortened by 3 bases and J by 8 bases, with 20 bases between the two germline ends. Germline-derived CDR1 and CDR2 are SGHDT and YYEEEE. CDR3 in DNA: TGTGCCAGCAGCTGGGGAGCGGGCACCTTGGGAGGCTACACCTTC. Its protein is CASSWGAGTLGGYTF.

The J gene is TRBJ2-2, the V gene TRBV30; 9 nucleotides line up with TRBD1. Germline CDR1 and CDR2: GTSNPN and SVGIG (reference sequence). The CDR3 covers 15 residues. With 4 bases clipped from V and 6 bases from J, the junction kept 9 bases outside the gene matches. The CDR3 region has the DNA TGTGCCTGGACCCTCCCGGGACAGGGTTCCGGGGAGCTGTTTTTT. This encodes CAWTLPGQGSGELFF.

The chain uses TRBV6-6 and TRBJ1-5; no reliable D call. The V and J ends lost 7 bases and 2 bases respectively, with 12 bases between them. The CDR3 runs to 14 residues. Germline loops: CDR1 MNHNY, CDR2 SVGAGI (reference sequence). Here the CDR3 DNA reads TGTGCCAGCATCCTGGGAGTGGGCAATCAGCCCCAGCATTTT. It codes for CASILGVGNQPQHF.

J is TRBJ2-7 and V is TRBV9, with D unclear. The CDR3 extends over 15 amino acids. Germline CDR1 SGDLS, CDR2 YYNGEE. V was trimmed by 0 bases and J by 6 bases, leaving 16 bases between them. The CDR3 spells CASSVAPSKGVEQYF. In DNA, the CDR3 is TGTGCCAGCAGCGTAGCCCCCTCAAAAGGAGTCGAGCAGTACTTC.